In this sample, the clone carrying this T cell receptor beta chain turned up a few times. What it binds is unknown. The data were taken from a study of identical twins. TCRdb itself ran the 5' RACE reads through MiXCR, one entry per CDR3 protein. The table has some 690,000 distinct CDR3 sequences, less than 25% seen once. Overall study findings and caveats: Some out-of-frame alpha sequences were shared by twins, and these showed excess low generation probability.

V trimming: 2 bases; J trimming: 0 bases; junction bases outside the gene matches: 3. The CDR3 runs 16 residues. Per germline, CDR1 MNHEY and CDR2 SVGAGI. The sample also formed part of further work on T cells expressing NK-cell markers.

This chain connects TRBV6-5 to TRBJ2-3; 9 bases agree with TRBD2. The TCR was taken from a woman under 30 in good health. Source material: PBMCs. DNA for the CDR3: TGTGCCAGCAGTTACGGGGGACTAGCAAGCACAGATACGCAGTATTTT. It yields the protein CASSYGGLASTDTQYF.